This entry lists 22 T cell receptor beta chains sequenced from one sample in a study of blood T cells in healthy people across ages. Together with a sample-barcoded 5' primer, a J-beta primer mix was included in a second PCR lasting about 6 to 12 cycles. One entry per CDR3 protein, called by TCRdb with MiXCR from the 5' RACE reads. The data contain some 1.5 million distinct CDR3 sequences, 40% to 45% of them singletons. Source material: blood. All receptors derive from a woman younger than 35 in good health.

This clonotype was seen more than once but under ten times. V gene TRBV20-1 combines with J gene TRBJ2-3; D possibly corresponds to TRBD2 (6 bases). The CDR3 loop spans 12 amino acids. The V end lost 2 bases, the J end lost 8 bases, and 11 bases lay between the germline ends. Germline CDR1 and CDR2: DFQATT and SNEGSKA (reference sequence). This chain's CDR3 is CSARNPTSTQYF. For the CDR3, the DNA is TGCAGTGCTAGAAACCCGACTAGTACGCAGTATTTT.

This chain joins TRBV27 and TRBJ2-7; 7 bases map to TRBD1. Trimming removed 5 bases from V and 6 bases from J; junction bases left unmatched: 22. Germline CDR1 and CDR2: MNHEY and SMNVEV (reference sequence). This CDR3 has 18 amino acids. DNA of the CDR3: TGTGCCAGCAGTCCGTTCTTGGGTTGGACGACAGGGAACACCGAGCAGTACTTC. Amino acid sequence: CASSPFLGWTTGNTEQYF.

About this clonotype itself: Since a much larger clone is just one base distant, this may be a read error. This chain links TRBV12-3 or TRBV12-4 with TRBJ2-4; D uncertain. V was clipped by 6 bases and J by 6 bases, with 6 bases between them. CDR3 length: 11 residues. CDR3 in DNA: TGTGCCAGCAGCCGCGGAAACATTCAGTACTTC. This gives the protein CASSRGNIQYF.

V and J are TRBV29-1 and TRBJ2-5; 10 bases map to TRBD1. The end of the DNA is better explained by TRBJ2-1, so the J call may be wrong. CDR1 and CDR2 (germline): SQVTM, ANQGSEA. The CDR3 spans 13 residues. The CDR3 sequence: CSAGDRGLETQFF. DNA of the CDR3: TGCAGCGCCGGGGACAGGGGTTTGGAGACCCAGTTCTTC.

This clonotype was observed a handful of times. The J gene is TRBJ2-5, the V gene TRBV7-9, with unresolved D. Germline-derived CDR1 and CDR2 are SEHNR and FQNEAQ (reference sequence). This CDR3 has 14 residues. Trimming took 5 bases from V and 6 from J, leaving 16 bases between them. CDR3 DNA sequence: TGTGCCAGCAGCCCCTGGACCGGCGCTAAGACCCAGTACTTC. As protein: CASSPWTGAKTQYF.

The chain links TRBV4-2 to TRBJ2-5; D possibly corresponds to TRBD2 (6 bases). TRBJ2-7 matches the DNA end more closely, so the J call is doubtful. Per germline, CDR1 LGHNA and CDR2 YNFKEQ. The CDR3 loop spans 16 amino acids. The CDR3 DNA is TGTGCCAGCAGCCAACAAAGTAGCGGAAACCCCTACGAGCAGTACTTC. Translation gives CASSQQSSGNPYEQYF.

The J gene is TRBJ1-4, the V gene TRBV10-3; no clear D gene. Germline-derived CDR1 and CDR2 are ENHRY and SYGVKD. This CDR3 comprises 15 residues. V lost 6 bases and J lost 3, with 14 bases in between. The CDR3 here is CAISARRSSNEKLFF. Written as DNA, the CDR3 is TGTGCCATCAGCGCACGACGTAGCTCTAATGAAAAACTGTTTTTT.

This chain joins TRBV19 and TRBJ2-1; TRBD2 matches 10 bases. CDR3 length equals 16 residues. CDR1 and CDR2 (germline): LNHDA, SQIVND (reference sequence). Trimming cost V 2 bases and J 6 bases; bases outside gene matches: 7. In nucleotides, the CDR3 is TGTGCCAGTAGTATATGGCCAGCGGGGGGGCTCAATGAGCAGTTCTTC. Translation gives CASSIWPAGGLNEQFF.

This chain connects TRBV6-5 to TRBJ2-4, with D perhaps TRBD1 or TRBD2 (5 bases each). The DNA end is more similar to TRBJ2-7, so the J call may be wrong. CDR3 length: 14 amino acids. The germline gives CDR1 MNHEY, CDR2 SVGAGI. CDR3 loop: CASSASGTYYEQYF. The CDR3 region has the DNA TGTGCCAGCAGTGCTAGTGGGACCTACTACGAGCAGTACTTC.

The chain carries TRBV3-1 and TRBJ2-4; 9 bases match TRBD1. TRBJ2-7 explains the end of the DNA better; the J call may be wrong. The CDR3 is 18 residues long. CDR1 is LGHDT and CDR2 is YNNKEL in the germline V gene (reference sequence). The CDR3 spells CASSQVFRYGTGFHEQYF. In DNA form, the CDR3 reads TGTGCCAGCAGCCAAGTTTTCAGATATGGGACAGGGTTCCACGAGCAGTACTTC.

This clonotype was counted only a few times. J is TRBJ1-1 and V is TRBV7-9; 7 positions agree with TRBD1. The CDR3 has 16 amino acids. V trimming: 3 bases; J trimming: 0 bases; junction bases outside the gene matches: 7. Per germline, CDR1 SEHNR and CDR2 FQNEAQ (reference sequence). CDR3 region: CASSLGQHYMNTEAFF. CDR3 coding DNA: TGTGCCAGCAGCTTGGGACAGCATTACATGAACACTGAAGCTTTCTTT. The entire variable domain, with the rest obtained from reference TRBV7-9 and TRBJ1-1, is as follows: DTGVSQNPRHKITKRGQNVTFRCDPISEHNRLYWYRQTLGQGPEFLTYFQNEAQLEKSRLLSDRFSAERPKGSFSTLEIQRTEQGDSAMYLCASSLGQHYMNTEAFFGQGTRLTVV.

The table lists this clonotype with a few counts. The chain has TRBV7-8 and TRBJ2-3, with 10 bases identical to TRBD2. Germline V gene lookup returns CDR1 SGHVS and CDR2 FQNEAQ. The J segment lost 2 bases and the V segment lost 4 bases, leaving 15 bases of the junction unmatched. The CDR3 runs to 19 residues. The CDR3 sequence is CASSSNLAGTSEFTDTQYF. Here the CDR3 DNA reads TGTGCCAGCAGCTCCAACCTTGCAGGGACTAGCGAATTCACAGATACGCAGTATTTT.

A single count supports this clonotype. One end of the junction varies from germline; a read error may be responsible. V and J are TRBV4-3 and TRBJ2-3, with 8 nucleotides matching TRBD2. CDR3 length: 17 amino acids. Germline CDR1 reads LGHNA; CDR2 reads YSLEER. The CDR3 region has the DNA TGCGCCGGCAGCCCCCTCCCTTTTAGCGGGATCACAGATACGCAGTATTTT. It codes for CAGSPLPFSGITDTQYF.

The J gene is TRBJ2-4, the V gene TRBV7-2; D gene unclear. V gave up 1 base and J gave up 13 bases, with 14 bases separating them. Looked up from germline, CDR1 is SGHTA and CDR2 is FQGNSA. This CDR3 region has 13 residues. The CDR3: CASSLVKPHKQYF. The CDR3 DNA reads as TGTGCCAGCAGCTTAGTGAAGCCGCACAAGCAGTACTTC.

This clonotype has just a few counts. V usage is TRBV27 and J usage is TRBJ1-5; 7 bases are a match to TRBD1. Germline trimming cut 3 bases from V and 4 bases from J; bases unmatched to any gene: 3. Looked up from germline, CDR1 is MNHEY and CDR2 is SMNVEV (reference sequence). CDR3 length: 14 residues. The CDR3 reads CASSFNRGNQPQHF. For the CDR3, the DNA is TGTGCCAGCAGTTTCAACAGGGGTAATCAGCCCCAGCATTTT.

The chain recombines TRBV7-2 with TRBJ2-7; perhaps TRBD2 as D (6 bases). This CDR3 has 16 amino acids. Germline CDR1 and CDR2: SGHTA and FQGNSA. The V end lost 5 bases, the J end lost 4 bases, and 21 bases lay between the germline ends. The DNA of the CDR3 is TGTGCCAGCAGCCAGTTAGTGTCAGGACTATCATACGAGCAGTACTTC. Translation: CASSQLVSGLSYEQYF. Combining the CDR3 with reference TRBV7-2 and TRBJ2-7 gives the whole variable domain GAGVSQSPSNKVTEKGKDVELRCDPISGHTALYWYRQSLGQGLEFLIYFQGNSAPDKSGLPSDRFSAERTGGSVSTLTIQRTQQEDSAVYLCASSQLVSGLSYEQYFGPGTRLTVT.

The rearrangement links TRBV12-3 or TRBV12-4 to TRBJ1-1; 8 bases line up with TRBD1. CDR3 length: 15 amino acids. The V and J ends lost 5 bases and 5 bases, in that order; junction bases with no gene match: 10. Here the CDR3 DNA reads TGTGCCAGCAGTGCCCCTTCACAGGGGGAGACTGAAGCTTTCTTT. Its protein is CASSAPSQGETEAFF.

In its sample, this clonotype was seen a few times. The CDR3, as DNA: TGTGCCAGCACCGAAAGGACAGGCTCCTACAATGAGCAGTTCTTC. Translation: CASTERTGSYNEQFF. The chain links TRBV12-3 or TRBV12-4 to TRBJ2-1; 7 bases align to TRBD1. V lost 7 bases, J lost 0 bases, and 6 bases stayed unmatched. This CDR3 has 15 amino acids.

V usage is TRBV7-9 and J usage is TRBJ2-7; 14 bases map to TRBD2. The V and J ends lost 5 bases and 1 base, in that order; junction bases with no gene match: 7. The germline V gene has CDR1 SEHNR and CDR2 FQNEAQ (reference sequence). This CDR3 region has 17 residues. The CDR3 DNA reads TGTGCCAGCAGCCACGGACTAGCGGGAGGAAGATCCTACGAGCAGTACTTC. As protein: CASSHGLAGGRSYEQYF.

This clonotype was counted a few times. The chain has TRBV27 and TRBJ1-5; D perhaps matches TRBD1 (5 bases). With 5 bases removed from V and 6 bases from J, the gap between germline ends came to 14 bases. The CDR3 spans 14 residues. Looked up from germline, CDR1 is MNHEY and CDR2 is SMNVEV (reference sequence). CDR3 protein: CASSLQQGAQPQHF. CDR3 sequence (DNA): TGTGCCAGCAGTCTACAGCAGGGTGCTCAGCCCCAGCATTTT.

This clonotype was counted between two and nine times. The chain has TRBV5-1 and TRBJ2-5; TRBD2 aligns across 8 bases. This CDR3 contains 14 residues. Germline-derived CDR1 and CDR2 are SGHRS and YFSETQ. The V segment lost 6 bases and the J segment 2 bases; nucleotides outside the gene matches: 6. Here the CDR3 DNA reads TGCGCCAGCAAGCGGGAGTCCTATCAAGAGACCCAGTACTTC. The encoded protein is CASKRESYQETQYF.

This rearrangement joins TRBV11-2 to TRBJ2-3, with a weak D call TRBD2 (6 bases). The germline gives CDR1 SGHAT, CDR2 FQNNGV. Trimming stripped 6 bases from V and 2 bases from J, with 15 bases between. The CDR3 length is 15 residues. The CDR3 loop reads CASRVGGEFTDTQYF. As DNA, the CDR3 is TGTGCCAGCAGGGTTGGAGGGGAGTTCACAGATACGCAGTATTTT.